The sequence of this TCR beta chain was determined in a study of OX40 agonist ivuxolimab in advanced cancers. Study results and caveats: Some nonresponders also had low normalized T-cell clonal expansion.

Points on this clone: The antigen is not known.

Here immunoSEQ multiplex PCR was the method, and the copy in TCRdb shows in-frame clones only, minus some. The sample yields roughly 51,000 clones, 88% seen once. This CDR3 spans 17 amino acids. The V gene lost 3 bases and the J gene lost 5 bases, with 20 bases spanning the gap. Germline V gives CDR1 SGHRS, CDR2 YFSETQ. The clonotype originates from an adult with an advanced solid tumor such as melanoma, head and neck, liver or kidney cancer. The chain recombines TRBV5-1 with TRBJ2-2, with D perhaps TRBD1 or TRBD2 (5 bases each). The sample was CD4+ or CD8+ T cells sorted from blood, taken in a trial of the OX40 agonist ivuxolimab. CDR3 region: CASSSGPGTSFTGELFF. CDR3 DNA: TGCGCCAGCAGCTCGGGGCCCGGGACCAGCTTTACCGGGGAGCTGTTTTTT.